The rows below give T cell receptor beta chains drawn from one sample of a study of response to subunit inactivated influenza vaccine. TCRdb itself ran the RT-PCR reads through MiXCR, one entry per CDR3 protein. The sample has some 500,000 distinct CDR3 sequences, under 15% seen once; the top ten hold 13%. Sequences were derived from PBMCs from blood, sampled 40 to 50 days after vaccination. The receptors come from a man aged 50 to 60 who received an inactivated influenza vaccine. Each CDR3 is given with its conserved first and last residue. The order of the fields is clone size, V gene, J gene, D gene, CDR3 DNA, CDR3 protein. The D gene is left open where the match is weak. A clone size is listed for some rows: how often the clone was seen (once, few, many), or a class if it is expanded.

clone size: many; V gene: TRBV6-5; J gene: TRBJ1-2; D gene: .; CDR3 DNA: TGTGCCAGCAGTTACGGAGCGAGGCGACCTAACTATGGCTACACCTTC; CDR3 protein: CASSYGARRPNYGYTF
clone size: few; V gene: TRBV9; J gene: TRBJ2-7; D gene: .; CDR3 DNA: TGTGCCAGCAGCGTAGCCCCAAATGAGGACTACGAGCAGTACTTC; CDR3 protein: CASSVAPNEDYEQYF
clone size: few; V gene: TRBV4-2; J gene: TRBJ2-5; D gene: TRBD1; CDR3 DNA: TGTGCCAGCAGCCAAGTCTGGCAGGGGGTAGAGACCCAGTACTTC; CDR3 protein: CASSQVWQGVETQYF
clone size: .; V gene: TRBV11-2; J gene: TRBJ2-7; D gene: .; CDR3 DNA: TGTGCCAGCAGCTTTTTGCTAAGAGTCTACGAGCAGTACTTC; CDR3 protein: CASSFLLRVYEQYF
clone size: .; V gene: TRBV6-5; J gene: TRBJ2-7; D gene: .; CDR3 DNA: TGTGCCAGCCGCCTTCGCTACGAGCAGTACTTC; CDR3 protein: CASRLRYEQYF
clone size: many; V gene: TRBV6-5; J gene: TRBJ2-2; D gene: .; CDR3 DNA: TGTGCCAGCAGTTACCCGGGGTGGGGCCGGAACACCGGGGAGCTGTTTTTT; CDR3 protein: CASSYPGWGRNTGELFF
clone size: .; V gene: TRBV7-8; J gene: TRBJ2-2; D gene: TRBD1; CDR3 DNA: TGTGCCAGCAGCCTAATGACAGGGGGCGGAACCGGGGAGCTGTTTTTT; CDR3 protein: CASSLMTGGGTGELFF
clone size: few; V gene: TRBV7-9; J gene: TRBJ2-7; D gene: TRBD1; CDR3 DNA: TGTGCCAGCAGCTCGAATGAGGGACAGGTCCACTACGAGCAGTACTTC; CDR3 protein: CASSSNEGQVHYEQYF
clone size: few; V gene: TRBV20-1; J gene: TRBJ2-5; D gene: .; CDR3 DNA: TGCAGTGCTAGACGGGATTGGGAGACCCAGTACTTC; CDR3 protein: CSARRDWETQYF
clone size: .; V gene: TRBV12-5; J gene: TRBJ2-5; D gene: TRBD1; CDR3 DNA: TGTGCTAGTGGTTCGTTCGGGACAGACCAAGAGACCCAGTACTTC; CDR3 protein: CASGSFGTDQETQYF
clone size: many; V gene: TRBV20-1; J gene: TRBJ1-1; D gene: .; CDR3 DNA: TGCAGTGCTAAAGGACCAAAGAACACTGAAGCTTTCTTT; CDR3 protein: CSAKGPKNTEAFF
clone size: .; V gene: TRBV28; J gene: TRBJ2-1; D gene: TRBD2; CDR3 DNA: TGTGCCAGCAGTCTTACTAGCGGGGGTAAAGTCAATGAGCAGTTCTTC; CDR3 protein: CASSLTSGGKVNEQFF
clone size: few; V gene: TRBV12-3/TRBV12-4; J gene: TRBJ2-4; D gene: TRBD1; CDR3 DNA: TGTGCCAGCAGTTGGCTGGGACAGCAACTAGCCAAAAACATTCAGTACTTC; CDR3 protein: CASSWLGQQLAKNIQYF
clone size: few; V gene: TRBV6-5; J gene: TRBJ2-7; D gene: .; CDR3 DNA: TGTGCCAGCAGAGATCCGGGGGCCGAGCAGTACTTC; CDR3 protein: CASRDPGAEQYF
clone size: many; V gene: TRBV18; J gene: TRBJ1-6; D gene: .; CDR3 DNA: TGTGCCAGCTCACGGGACAATTCACCCCTCCACTTT; CDR3 protein: CASSRDNSPLHF
clone size: few; V gene: TRBV28; J gene: TRBJ2-7; D gene: .; CDR3 DNA: TGTGCCAGCAGTTACTCGGGACTCCGCACTGAGCAGTACTTC; CDR3 protein: CASSYSGLRTEQYF
clone size: .; V gene: TRBV2; J gene: TRBJ2-7; D gene: .; CDR3 DNA: TGTGCCAGCAGTGAATGGACAAACTACGAGCAGTACTTC; CDR3 protein: CASSEWTNYEQYF